This T cell receptor (beta chain) was sequenced for a study of T cells in localized non-small cell lung cancer. Assay: immunoSEQ multiplex PCR; the TCRdb copy retains only in-frame clones and omits some. The data show around 96,000 clones, approximately 90% seen once. For this clone: Its target is not known.

Study-wide results and caveats: In adjacent lung appeared a median roughly 56 of the top 100 tumor clones. Longer survival (overall) was linked to higher T cell density in blood. One tumor region alone was sequenced, and heterogeneity therefore remains possible.

The CDR3 consists of 13 residues. Between the trimmed V and J ends, which lost 6 bases and 9 bases, there was a span of 17 bases. Germline-derived CDR1 and CDR2 are MNHEY and SVGAGI. The chain employs TRBV6-5 and TRBJ1-2; no reliable D call. The source of this sequence is a woman aged 40 to 75 with stage II squamous cell lung carcinoma. Sequencing was performed on PBMCs, taken before any cancer treatment. The CDR3 sequence: CASRTRREGSYTF. The CDR3, as DNA: TGTGCCAGCAGAACCAGGAGAGAAGGGAGCTACACCTTC.